This T cell receptor beta chain was profiled in a study of blood T cell repertoires in COVID-19. The germline V and J ends were trimmed by 3 bases and 0 bases, with 5 bases remaining between them. This CDR3 has 13 amino acids. CDR1 is ENHRY, CDR2 SYGVKD, per germline. Here immunoSEQ multiplex PCR was the method, and the copy in TCRdb shows in-frame clones only, minus some. The table shows some 240,000 clones, with about 80% occurring only once. Material for sequencing was PBMCs or T cells enriched from blood (not recorded which). The chain recombines TRBV10-3 with TRBJ1-2; D is ambiguous. The clonotype comes from a man aged 25-40 years with acute COVID-19. The CDR3 loop reads CAISDAANYGYTF. CDR3 nucleotides: TGTGCCATCAGTGATGCAGCTAACTATGGCTACACCTTC.